Below are 25 T cell receptor beta chains sequenced from a single sample in a study of blood T cell repertoires in COVID-19. Produced via immunoSEQ multiplex PCR; TCRdb's table is partial and in-frame only. This table holds 60,000 to 90,000 clones, roughly 81% found once. Source material: peripheral blood. The receptors come from a man between 60 and 75 years old with COVID-19, enrolled during active disease.

In nucleotides, the CDR3 is TGTGCCAGCAGCCCCTTACCCGGGAGTCTTTACAATGAGCAGTTCTTC. Translating gives CASSPLPGSLYNEQFF. The chain uses TRBV11-3 and TRBJ2-1, with TRBD2 as a possible D gene (6 bases). The CDR3 spans 16 residues. Trimming left V 5 bases short and J 4 bases short, with 18 bases between. CDR1 and CDR2 from the germline V gene are SGHNT and YENEEA. Full variable domain (rest looked up from reference TRBV11-3 and TRBJ2-1): EAGVVQSPRYKIIEKKQPVAFWCNPISGHNTLYWYLQNLGQGPELLIRYENEEAVDDSQLPKDRFSAERLKGVDSTLKIQPAELGDSAVYLCASSPLPGSLYNEQFFGPGTRLTVL.

The CDR3, as DNA: TGCGCCAGCAGCGTCACTAGCGGGAGCGACGAGCAGTACTTC. Its translation is CASSVTSGSDEQYF. The chain employs TRBV5-1 and TRBJ2-7, with TRBD2 matching over 11 bases. This CDR3 contains 14 residues. The ends lost 4 bases at V and 5 bases at J; junction bases unmatched: 5. CDR1 is SGHRS, CDR2 YFSETQ, per germline.

The rearrangement links TRBV2 to TRBJ1-1, with a possible D match to TRBD1 (6 bases). The CDR3 consists of 13 residues. V lost 6 bases to trimming and J lost 6 bases, with 14 bases between them. The germline gives CDR1 SNHLY, CDR2 FYNNEI. CDR3 protein: CASRETGNPEAFF. CDR3 sequence (DNA): TGTGCCAGCAGGGAGACAGGAAACCCTGAAGCTTTCTTT.

This sequence joins TRBV6-1 and TRBJ2-7, with TRBD1 matching 9 bases. CDR3 length equals 15 residues. CDR1 and CDR2 from the germline V gene are MNHNS and SASEGT. V gave up 6 bases and J gave up 2 bases; unmatched junction bases: 8. The CDR3 bases are TGTGCCAGCAGCAAACCGGACAGGGGTACCTACGAGCAGTACTTC. The encoded protein is CASSKPDRGTYEQYF.

This chain connects TRBV29-1 to TRBJ2-7; D is ambiguous. There are 12 residues in the CDR3. V was cut by 8 bases and J by 0 bases, with 11 bases left in between. The germline CDR1 and CDR2 sequences are SQVTM and ANQGSEA. The CDR3 region has the DNA TGCAGCTACGCTTCGGGCTCCTACGAGCAGTACTTC. It specifies CSYASGSYEQYF.

The V gene is TRBV2, the J gene TRBJ1-4, with 7 bases aligning to TRBD1. The CDR3 loop spans 14 amino acids. The germline V gene encodes CDR1 SNHLY and CDR2 FYNNEI. Unmatched junction bases numbered 7, after V lost 6 bases and J lost 6 bases. CDR3: CASRIGTADEKLFF. In DNA form, the CDR3 reads TGTGCCAGCAGAATCGGGACAGCCGATGAAAAACTGTTTTTT.

The chain joins TRBV3-1 (or the pseudogene TRBV3-2) to TRBJ1-5; no definite D call. With 2 bases removed from V and 2 bases from J, the gap between germline ends came to 7 bases. The CDR3 sequence is 14 residues long. Looked up from germline, CDR1 is LGHDT and CDR2 is YNNKEL (reference sequence). DNA for the CDR3: TGTGCCAGCAGCCAATCCGGGGGCAATCAGCCCCAGCATTTT. This gives the protein CASSQSGGNQPQHF.

This rearrangement joins TRBV2 to TRBJ2-3; a possible D gene is TRBD2 (6 bases). CDR1 is SNHLY and CDR2 is FYNNEI in the germline V gene. CDR3 length: 14 amino acids. The V end lost 6 bases, the J end lost 4 bases, and 14 bases lay between the germline ends. The CDR3 DNA sequence: TGTGCCAGCAGCGTCAGACTAGAGCCAGATACGCAGTATTTT. This gives the protein CASSVRLEPDTQYF. Full variable domain (remainder filled in from reference TRBV2 and TRBJ2-3): EPEVTQTPSHQVTQMGQEVILRCVPISNHLYFYWYRQILGQKVEFLVSFYNNEISEKSEIFDDQFSVERPDGSNFTLKIRSTKLEDSAMYFCASSVRLEPDTQYFGPGTRLTVL.

V and J are TRBV5-4 and TRBJ1-3; D possibly corresponds to TRBD1 (6 bases). The V gene lost 1 base and the J gene lost 2 bases, with 7 bases spanning the gap. Germline V gene sequence: CDR1 SGHNT, CDR2 YYREEE (reference sequence). This CDR3 has 14 amino acids. The CDR3 nucleotides are TGTGCCAGCAGCTTGACAGGGACTGGAAACACCATATATTTT. It encodes CASSLTGTGNTIYF.

The rearrangement joins TRBV7-3 to TRBJ2-3; possible D gene TRBD1, 5 bases. The V end lost 5 bases, the J end lost 1 base, and 22 bases lay between the germline ends. The CDR3 spans 18 residues. CDR1 and CDR2 (germline): SGHTA, FQGTGA. The CDR3 is CASSPPPTGVGGTDTQYF. The CDR3 coding sequence is TGTGCCAGCAGCCCACCCCCCACTGGGGTAGGGGGCACAGATACGCAGTATTTT. Combining the CDR3 with reference TRBV7-3 and TRBJ2-3 gives the whole variable domain GAGVSQTPSNKVTEKGKYVELRCDPISGHTALYWYRQSLGQGPEFLIYFQGTGAADDSGLPNDRFFAVRPEGSVSTLKIQRTERGDSAVYLCASSPPPTGVGGTDTQYFGPGTRLTVL.

The chain combines TRBV5-1 with TRBJ2-1, with TRBD2 matching over 8 bases. The germline gives CDR1 SGHRS, CDR2 YFSETQ. The CDR3 sequence is 14 residues long. J lost 5 bases, V lost 4 bases, and 5 bases had no gene match. DNA of the CDR3: TGCGCCAGCAGCATGGGACTAGTTGACAATGAGCAGTTCTTC. Translating gives CASSMGLVDNEQFF.

The rearrangement uses TRBV5-5 and TRBJ1-1; D uncertain. Per germline, CDR1 SGHKS and CDR2 YYEKEE (reference sequence). The CDR3 runs 14 residues. V was cut by 2 bases and J by 4 bases, with 12 bases left in between. DNA for the CDR3: TGTGCCAGCAGCTTAGTGGGGAGGAGCACTGAAGCTTTCTTT. This translates into CASSLVGRSTEAFF.

The J gene is TRBJ2-1, the V gene TRBV6-5, with TRBD1 matching 8 bases. After removal of 5 bases from V and 6 bases from J, the junction contained 9 bases not matched to a gene. CDR3 length equals 15 residues. CDR1 is MNHEY, CDR2 SVGAGI, per germline. The CDR3 sequence: CASSLQGEDINEQFF. The DNA for the CDR3 is TGTGCCAGCAGTCTACAGGGGGAGGACATCAATGAGCAGTTCTTC.

CDR3 region: CASSYRGQGNYGYTF. CDR3 nucleotides: TGTGCCAGCAGTTACAGGGGACAGGGGAACTATGGCTACACCTTC. The V gene is TRBV6-5, the J gene TRBJ1-2; 10 positions agree with TRBD1. The CDR3 is 15 amino acids. Losses at the gene ends were 2 bases for V and 2 bases for J; bases not matched to a gene: 2. The V gene's germline CDR1 is MNHEY and CDR2 SVGAGI.

This clone was seen a single time. CDR3 sequence reads: CASSRDSSNYGYTF. As DNA, the CDR3 is TGTGCCAGCAGCCGTGACAGTTCTAACTATGGCTACACCTTC. The rearrangement joins TRBV7-6 to TRBJ1-2, with D maybe TRBD1 (5 bases). Germline V gene data show CDR1 as SGHVS and CDR2 as FNYEAQ. V shed 5 bases and J shed 0 bases, with 10 bases lying between them. The CDR3 totals 14 residues. The variable domain in full, with the rest retrieved from reference TRBV7-6 and TRBJ1-2, is GAGVSQSPRYKVTKRGQDVALRCDPISGHVSLYWYRQALGQGPEFLTYFNYEAQQDKSGLPNDRFSAERPEGSISTLTIQRTEQRDSAMYRCASSRDSSNYGYTFGSGTRLTVV.

The CDR3 nucleotides read TGCAGCGTTGATAAGGACAGGGAAGCTTTCTTT. Amino acids: CSVDKDREAFF. The chain employs TRBV29-1 and TRBJ1-1; TRBD1 agrees at 7 bases. The germline V gene has CDR1 SQVTM and CDR2 ANQGSEA. V was pared by 3 bases and J by 8 bases, with 3 bases of the junction left unmatched. This CDR3 has 11 amino acids.

This clone was observed a single time. This chain connects TRBV12-3 or TRBV12-4 to TRBJ1-2; TRBD1 matches 8 bases. V lost 6 bases, J lost 7 bases, and 7 bases stayed unmatched. The length of the CDR3 is 13 residues. CDR3 amino acids: CASRNSGGAGYTF. The DNA for the CDR3 is TGTGCCAGCAGGAATTCAGGGGGCGCTGGCTACACCTTC.

The rearrangement links TRBV5-1 to TRBJ2-1; D is ambiguous. Trimming removed 4 bases from V and 3 bases from J, with 14 bases in between. The CDR3 runs 15 residues. The germline CDR1 and CDR2 sequences are SGHRS and YFSETQ. The CDR3 here is CASSPQRESYNEQFF. In DNA, the CDR3 is TGCGCCAGCAGCCCTCAGCGAGAGAGCTACAATGAGCAGTTCTTC.

This clone was detected once. The CDR3 spells CASSRTAGIKSTNEKLFF. The CDR3, as DNA: TGCGCCAGCAGCCGAACCGCGGGGATTAAATCAACTAATGAAAAACTGTTTTTT. The V gene is TRBV4-1, the J gene TRBJ1-4; D is unresolved. V dropped 4 bases and J dropped 0 bases, with 18 bases sitting between them. Germline assignment: CDR1 MGHRA and CDR2 YSYEKL. This CDR3 region has 18 residues.

The rearrangement uses TRBV7-9 and TRBJ1-1; D unresolved. The CDR3 has 14 residues. Trimming removed 3 bases at V and 3 bases at J, with 11 bases between. Germline V gives CDR1 SEHNR, CDR2 FQNEAQ (reference sequence). In nucleotides, the CDR3 is TGTGCCAGCAGCTTCCCGGAGCGCGACACTGAAGCTTTCTTT. Translation gives CASSFPERDTEAFF.

Here the CDR3 reads CATSSTPLAGETYEQYF. CDR3 nucleotides: TGTGCCACTTCAAGTACCCCCCTAGCGGGAGAAACCTACGAGCAGTACTTC. The gene calls are TRBV19 and TRBJ2-7, with 10 bases matching TRBD2. Germline V lookup: CDR1 LNHDA, CDR2 SQIVND (reference sequence). Trimming took 10 bases from V and 2 from J; bases not matched to a gene: 17. The CDR3 runs 17 residues.

This chain uses TRBV11-2 with TRBJ2-1; the match to TRBD2 covers 9 bases. Germline CDR1 SGHAT, CDR2 FQNNGV. The CDR3 sequence is 15 residues long. Losses at the gene ends were 1 base for V and 10 bases for J; bases not matched to a gene: 8. The CDR3 DNA reads TGTGCCAGCAGCTTAGGGGCGGGAGGGCGAGGGGAGCAGTTCTTC. Amino acid sequence: CASSLGAGGRGEQFF.

V is TRBV7-9 and J is TRBJ1-1, with 7 bases matching TRBD1. Germline trimming cut 3 bases from V and 2 bases from J; bases unmatched to any gene: 3. Germline-derived CDR1 and CDR2 are SEHNR and FQNEAQ (reference sequence). This CDR3 has 14 residues. CDR3 region: CASSFQGGNTEAFF. The CDR3 DNA sequence: TGTGCCAGCAGCTTCCAGGGGGGTAACACTGAAGCTTTCTTT. The full variable domain, with the rest looked up from reference TRBV7-9 and TRBJ1-1, is DTGVSQNPRHKITKRGQNVTFRCDPISEHNRLYWYRQTLGQGPEFLTYFQNEAQLEKSRLLSDRFSAERPKGSFSTLEIQRTEQGDSAMYLCASSFQGGNTEAFFGQGTRLTVV.

This clone came up once. The chain recombines TRBV6-6 with TRBJ2-7; D is uncertain. The germline V gene encodes CDR1 MNHNY and CDR2 SVGAGI (reference sequence). With 5 bases removed from V and 4 bases from J, the gap between germline ends came to 6 bases. The CDR3 has 11 residues. The CDR3 here is CASSPMYEQYF. The CDR3 DNA is TGTGCCAGCAGTCCCATGTACGAGCAGTACTTC.

CDR3 in amino acids: CASSWTANYGYTF. As DNA, the CDR3 is TGTGCCAGCAGTTGGACAGCGAACTATGGCTACACCTTC. The chain carries TRBV6-5 and TRBJ1-2; D may be TRBD1 (6 bases). Trimming cost V 4 bases and J 2 bases, with 8 bases left between them. The V gene's germline CDR1 is MNHEY and CDR2 SVGAGI. The CDR3 covers 13 residues.